Described below is a single T cell receptor (beta chain) sequence and its context. Per the authors' pipeline: Scientists estimated how many nucleated cells there were by amplifying reference gene primers. Sequencing was performed with immunoSEQ multiplex PCR; in TCRdb, only in-frame clones are kept and a portion is missing. V, J and clone size were drawn from that table, and D and trimming were deduced from the DNA. This sample yields under 200,000 clones, of which about 85% are seen a single time; around a fifth belongs to the top ten. This entry is derived from a study of blood T cell repertoires in COVID-19. Study-wide context: Donors in the United States, Italy and Spain gave samples during acute or convalescent COVID-19. Sources were T cells, B-cell-depleted T cells, or PBMCs; the material itself was cDNA or gDNA.

The V end lost 3 bases, the J end lost 2 bases, and 15 bases lay between the germline ends. Germline values: CDR1 KGHSH, CDR2 LQKENI. This CDR3 spans 16 amino acids. Sequencing was done on a sample of peripheral blood. The genes are TRBV18 and TRBJ2-3, with D perhaps TRBD1 (6 bases). This receptor was obtained from a man aged 60-69 years with active or convalescent COVID-19. The CDR3 sequence is CASSPQQDSDTDTQYF. The CDR3 bases are TGTGCCAGCTCACCCCAACAGGACAGCGACACAGATACGCAGTATTTT.